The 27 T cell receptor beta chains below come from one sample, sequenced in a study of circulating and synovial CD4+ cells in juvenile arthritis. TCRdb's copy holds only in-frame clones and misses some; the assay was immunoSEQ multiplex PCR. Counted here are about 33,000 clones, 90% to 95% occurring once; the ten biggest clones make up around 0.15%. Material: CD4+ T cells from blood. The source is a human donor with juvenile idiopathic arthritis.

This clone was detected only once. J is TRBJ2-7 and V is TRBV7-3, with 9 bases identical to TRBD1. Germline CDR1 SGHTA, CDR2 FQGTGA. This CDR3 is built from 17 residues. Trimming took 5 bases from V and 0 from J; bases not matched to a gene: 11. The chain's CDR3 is CASSASYRDRVSYEQYF. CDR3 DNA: TGTGCCAGCAGCGCATCGTACCGGGACAGGGTCTCCTACGAGCAGTACTTC.

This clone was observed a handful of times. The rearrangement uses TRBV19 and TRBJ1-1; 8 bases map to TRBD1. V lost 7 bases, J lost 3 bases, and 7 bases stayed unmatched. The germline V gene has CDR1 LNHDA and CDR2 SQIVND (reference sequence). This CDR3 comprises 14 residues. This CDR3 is CASITRTGHTEAFF. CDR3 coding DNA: TGTGCCAGTATTACCAGGACAGGGCACACTGAAGCTTTCTTT. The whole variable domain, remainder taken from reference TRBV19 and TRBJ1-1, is DGGITQSPKYLFRKEGQNVTLSCEQNLNHDAMYWYRQDPGQGLRLIYYSQIVNDFQKGDIAEGYSVSREKKESFPLTVTSAQKNPTAFYLCASITRTGHTEAFFGQGTRLTVV.

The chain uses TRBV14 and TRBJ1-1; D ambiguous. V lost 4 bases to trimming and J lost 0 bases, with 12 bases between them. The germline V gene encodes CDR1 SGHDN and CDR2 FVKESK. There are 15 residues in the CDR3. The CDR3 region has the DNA TGTGCCAGCAGCCTCGCGACACGATTGAACACTGAAGCTTTCTTT. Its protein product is CASSLATRLNTEAFF.

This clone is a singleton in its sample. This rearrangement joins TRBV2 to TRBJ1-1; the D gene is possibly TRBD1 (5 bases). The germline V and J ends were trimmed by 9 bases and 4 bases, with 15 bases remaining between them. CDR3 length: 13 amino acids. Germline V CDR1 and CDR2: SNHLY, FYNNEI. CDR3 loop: CARRQREGTEAFF. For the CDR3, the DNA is TGTGCCAGGCGACAGCGGGAGGGCACTGAAGCTTTCTTT.

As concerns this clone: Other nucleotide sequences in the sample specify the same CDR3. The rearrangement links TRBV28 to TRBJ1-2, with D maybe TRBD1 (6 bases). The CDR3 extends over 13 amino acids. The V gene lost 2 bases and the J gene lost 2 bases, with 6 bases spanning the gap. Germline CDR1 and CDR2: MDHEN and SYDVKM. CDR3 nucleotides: TGTGCCAGCAGTTTAGGACAGAACTATGGCTACACCTTC. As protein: CASSLGQNYGYTF.

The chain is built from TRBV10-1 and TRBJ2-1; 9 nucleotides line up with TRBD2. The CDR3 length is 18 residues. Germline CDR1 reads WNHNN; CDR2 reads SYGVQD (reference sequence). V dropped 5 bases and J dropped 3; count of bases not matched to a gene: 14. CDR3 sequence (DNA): TGCGCCAGCAGTAAAGGGGTTAGCGGGAGCTGGGGCTACAATGAGCAGTTCTTC. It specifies CASSKGVSGSWGYNEQFF.

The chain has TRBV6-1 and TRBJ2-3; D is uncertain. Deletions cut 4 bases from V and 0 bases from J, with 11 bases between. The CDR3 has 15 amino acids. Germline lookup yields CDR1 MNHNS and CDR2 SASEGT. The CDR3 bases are TGTGCCAGCAGTGCTTCAGTACCCAGCACAGATACGCAGTATTTT. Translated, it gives CASSASVPSTDTQYF.

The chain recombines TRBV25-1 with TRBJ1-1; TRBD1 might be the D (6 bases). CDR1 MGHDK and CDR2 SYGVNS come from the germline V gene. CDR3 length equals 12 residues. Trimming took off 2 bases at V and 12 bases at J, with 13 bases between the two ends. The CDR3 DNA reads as TGTGCCAGCAGTGAAATCAGGGGATTGACTTTCTTT. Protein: CASSEIRGLTFF.

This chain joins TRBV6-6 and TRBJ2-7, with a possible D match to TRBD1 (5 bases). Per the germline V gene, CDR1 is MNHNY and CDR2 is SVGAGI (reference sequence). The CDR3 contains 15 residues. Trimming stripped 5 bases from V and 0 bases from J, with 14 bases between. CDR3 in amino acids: CASSQTGPRSYEQYF. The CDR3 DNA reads TGTGCCAGCAGTCAAACAGGACCCCGCTCCTACGAGCAGTACTTC.

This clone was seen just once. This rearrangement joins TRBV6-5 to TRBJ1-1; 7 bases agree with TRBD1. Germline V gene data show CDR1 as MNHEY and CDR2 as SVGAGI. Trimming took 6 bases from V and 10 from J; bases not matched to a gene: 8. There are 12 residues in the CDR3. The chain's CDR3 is CASSLDRERAFF. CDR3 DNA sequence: TGTGCCAGCAGCCTTGACAGGGAGCGAGCTTTCTTT.

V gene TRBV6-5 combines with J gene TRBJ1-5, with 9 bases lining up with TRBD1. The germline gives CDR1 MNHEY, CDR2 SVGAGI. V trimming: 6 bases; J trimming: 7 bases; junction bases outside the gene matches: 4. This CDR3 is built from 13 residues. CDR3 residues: CASRRTGDQPQHF. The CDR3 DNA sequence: TGTGCCAGCAGGCGGACAGGGGACCAGCCCCAGCATTTT.

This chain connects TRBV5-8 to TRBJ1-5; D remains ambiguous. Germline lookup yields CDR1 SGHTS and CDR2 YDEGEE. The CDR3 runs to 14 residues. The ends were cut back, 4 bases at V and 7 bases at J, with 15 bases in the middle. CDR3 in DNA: TGTGCCAGCAGCCTAAAAGACTATAGCCAGCCCCAGCATTTT. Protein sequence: CASSLKDYSQPQHF. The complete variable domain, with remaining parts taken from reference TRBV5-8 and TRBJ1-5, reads EAGVTQSPTHLIKTRGQQATLRCSPISGHTSVYWYQQALGLGLQFLLWYDEGEERNRGNFPPRFSGRQFPNYSSELNVNALELEDSALYLCASSLKDYSQPQHFGDGTRLSIL.

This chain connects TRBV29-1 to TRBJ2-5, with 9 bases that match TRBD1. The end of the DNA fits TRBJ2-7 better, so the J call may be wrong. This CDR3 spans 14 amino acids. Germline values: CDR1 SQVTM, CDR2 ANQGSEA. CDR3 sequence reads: CSAGDRAGSYEQYF. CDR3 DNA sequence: TGCAGCGCTGGGGACAGGGCTGGCTCCTACGAGCAGTACTTC.

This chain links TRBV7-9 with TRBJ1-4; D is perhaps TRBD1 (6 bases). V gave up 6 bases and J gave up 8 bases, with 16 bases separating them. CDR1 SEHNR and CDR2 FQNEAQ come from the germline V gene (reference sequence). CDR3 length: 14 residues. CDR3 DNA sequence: TGTGCCAGCAGGGCTCCGGGGGGCAAGGAAAAACTGTTTTTT. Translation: CASRAPGGKEKLFF. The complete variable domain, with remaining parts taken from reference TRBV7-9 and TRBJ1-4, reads DTGVSQNPRHKITKRGQNVTFRCDPISEHNRLYWYRQTLGQGPEFLTYFQNEAQLEKSRLLSDRFSAERPKGSFSTLEIQRTEQGDSAMYLCASRAPGGKEKLFFGSGTQLSVL.

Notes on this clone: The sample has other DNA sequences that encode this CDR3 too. The CDR3 DNA reads as TGTGCCTGGAGTCCGACAAATTCACCCCTCCACTTT. Protein product: CAWSPTNSPLHF. The genes are TRBV30 and TRBJ1-6; no clear D. Germline V gene lookup returns CDR1 GTSNPN and CDR2 SVGIG (reference sequence). The CDR3 is made up of 12 amino acids. Trimming took off 2 bases at V and 7 bases at J, with 6 bases between the two ends.

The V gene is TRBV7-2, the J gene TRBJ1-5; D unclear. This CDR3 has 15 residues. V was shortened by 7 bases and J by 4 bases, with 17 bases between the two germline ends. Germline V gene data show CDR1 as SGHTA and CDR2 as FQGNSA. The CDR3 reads CASTLVALTNQPQHF. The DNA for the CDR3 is TGTGCCAGCACCCTGGTTGCGCTGACTAATCAGCCCCAGCATTTT.

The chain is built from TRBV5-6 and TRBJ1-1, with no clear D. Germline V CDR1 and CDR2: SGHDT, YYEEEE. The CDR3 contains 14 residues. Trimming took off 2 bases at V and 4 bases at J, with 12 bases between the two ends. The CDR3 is CASSFGDLGTEAFF. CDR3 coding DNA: TGTGCCAGCAGCTTTGGTGACCTAGGCACTGAAGCTTTCTTT.

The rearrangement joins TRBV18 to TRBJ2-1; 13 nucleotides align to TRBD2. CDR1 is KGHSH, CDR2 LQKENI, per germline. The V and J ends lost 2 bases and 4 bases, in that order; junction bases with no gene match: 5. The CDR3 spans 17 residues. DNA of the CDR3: TGTGCCAGCTCACCAACAATGGGACTAGCGGGATACAATGAGCAGTTCTTC. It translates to CASSPTMGLAGYNEQFF.

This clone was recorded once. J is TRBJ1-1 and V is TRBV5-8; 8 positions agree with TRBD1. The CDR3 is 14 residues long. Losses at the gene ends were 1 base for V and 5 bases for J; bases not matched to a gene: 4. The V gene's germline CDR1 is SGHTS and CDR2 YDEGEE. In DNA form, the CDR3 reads TGTGCCAGCAGCTTGACAGGGGGAGGAACTGAAGCTTTCTTT. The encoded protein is CASSLTGGGTEAFF.

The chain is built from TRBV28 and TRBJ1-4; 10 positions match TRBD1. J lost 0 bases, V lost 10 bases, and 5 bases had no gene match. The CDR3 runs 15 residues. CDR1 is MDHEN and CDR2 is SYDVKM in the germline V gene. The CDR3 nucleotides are TGTGCCACCGGGACAGGGGCGTCAACTAATGAAAAACTGTTTTTT. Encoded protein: CATGTGASTNEKLFF. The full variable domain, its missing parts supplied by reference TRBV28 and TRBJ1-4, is DVKVTQSSRYLVKRTGEKVFLECVQDMDHENMFWYRQDPGLGLRLIYFSYDVKMKEKGDIPEGYSVSREKKERFSLILESASTNQTSMYLCATGTGASTNEKLFFGSGTQLSVL.

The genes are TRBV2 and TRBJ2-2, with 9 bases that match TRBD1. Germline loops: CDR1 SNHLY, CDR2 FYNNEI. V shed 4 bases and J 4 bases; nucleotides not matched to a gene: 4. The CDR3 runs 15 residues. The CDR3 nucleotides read TGTGCCAGCAGTGGCACAGGGGGCTCCACCGGGGAGCTGTTTTTT. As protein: CASSGTGGSTGELFF.

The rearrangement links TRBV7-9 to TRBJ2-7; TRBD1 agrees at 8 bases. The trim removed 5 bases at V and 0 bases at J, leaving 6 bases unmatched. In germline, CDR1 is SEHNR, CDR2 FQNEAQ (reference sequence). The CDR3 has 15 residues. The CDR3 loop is CASSEQGEFSYEQYF. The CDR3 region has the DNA TGTGCCAGCAGCGAACAGGGGGAGTTCTCCTACGAGCAGTACTTC. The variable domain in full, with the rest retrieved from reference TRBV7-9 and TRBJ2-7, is DTGVSQNPRHKITKRGQNVTFRCDPISEHNRLYWYRQTLGQGPEFLTYFQNEAQLEKSRLLSDRFSAERPKGSFSTLEIQRTEQGDSAMYLCASSEQGEFSYEQYFGPGTRLTVT.

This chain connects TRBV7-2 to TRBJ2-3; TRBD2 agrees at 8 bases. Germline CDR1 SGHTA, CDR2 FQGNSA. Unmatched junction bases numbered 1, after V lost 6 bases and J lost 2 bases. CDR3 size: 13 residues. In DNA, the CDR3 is TGTGCCAGCAGGCGGGAGGCCACAGATACGCAGTATTTT. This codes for CASRREATDTQYF. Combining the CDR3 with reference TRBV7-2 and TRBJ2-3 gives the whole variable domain GAGVSQSPSNKVTEKGKDVELRCDPISGHTALYWYRQSLGQGLEFLIYFQGNSAPDKSGLPSDRFSAERTGGSVSTLTIQRTQQEDSAVYLCASRREATDTQYFGPGTRLTVL.

CDR3: CATSITGVGEKLFF. CDR3 DNA: TGTGCCACCAGCATAACAGGTGTTGGAGAAAAACTGTTTTTT. The chain links TRBV15 to TRBJ1-4, with D tentatively TRBD1 (5 bases). The CDR3 extends over 14 amino acids. Trimming stripped 4 bases from V and 8 bases from J, with 14 bases between. CDR1 and CDR2 (germline): LNHNV, YYDKDF (reference sequence).

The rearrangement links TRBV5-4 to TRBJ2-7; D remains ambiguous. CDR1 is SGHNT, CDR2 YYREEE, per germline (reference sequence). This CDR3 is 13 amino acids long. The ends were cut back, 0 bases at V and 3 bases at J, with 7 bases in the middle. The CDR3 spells CASSLVGVYEQYF. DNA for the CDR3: TGTGCCAGCAGCTTGGTTGGAGTCTACGAGCAGTACTTC.

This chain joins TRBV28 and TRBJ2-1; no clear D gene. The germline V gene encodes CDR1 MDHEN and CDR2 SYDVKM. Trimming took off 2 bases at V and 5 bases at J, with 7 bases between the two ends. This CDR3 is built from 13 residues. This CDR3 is CASSLRGNNEQFF. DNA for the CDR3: TGTGCCAGCAGTTTAAGAGGAAACAATGAGCAGTTCTTC.

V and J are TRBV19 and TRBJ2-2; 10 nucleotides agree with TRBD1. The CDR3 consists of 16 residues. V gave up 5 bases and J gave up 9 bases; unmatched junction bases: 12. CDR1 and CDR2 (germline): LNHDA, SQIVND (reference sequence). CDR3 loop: CASSPLGTGEERELFF. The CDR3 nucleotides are TGTGCCAGTAGTCCTCTAGGGACAGGGGAAGAAAGGGAGCTGTTTTTT.